This T cell receptor (beta chain) was recorded in a study of T-cell reconstitution after alpha-beta-depleted transplantation in children. Study results and caveats: T-cell counts and diversity were attributed mostly to newly produced T cells one year after transplant. Some patients' high day-60 TCRbeta diversity was traced to surviving recipient T cells and thymic progenitors. Expanded clones from the graft, numbering several hundred, reportedly supplied alpha-beta T cells about two months after transplant.

Per the germline V gene, CDR1 is SGDLS and CDR2 is YYNGEE. Between the trimmed V and J ends, which lost 0 bases and 1 base, there was a span of 5 bases. The CDR3 has 13 amino acids. The TCRbeta library incorporated unique molecular identifiers. TCRdb reprocessed the PCR reads with MiXCR, giving one entry per CDR3 protein. The profile shows more than 500,000 distinct CDR3 sequences, over 9.5% of them singletons. A few counts support this clonotype. Its antigen remains unknown. This chain connects TRBV9 to TRBJ2-7; D not certain. The TCR originated in a female patient aged 2-9 years who had a stem cell transplant for aplastic anemia, so the T cells may come from the graft donor. The sample was PBMCs, mostly from graft donor cells, taken 180 days after TCRalphabeta/CD19-depleted stem cell transplant. The CDR3: CASSVVPSYEQYF. CDR3 coding DNA: TGTGCCAGCAGCGTAGTTCCGTCCTACGAGCAGTACTTC.